The sequence of this T cell receptor beta chain was determined in a study of T cell changes during pregnancy in multiple sclerosis. Looked up from germline, CDR1 is ENHRY and CDR2 is SYGVKD. The CDR3 extends over 16 amino acids. J was trimmed by 4 bases and V by 6 bases; bases with no gene match: 9. Using immunoSEQ multiplex PCR, the repertoire was profiled, and TCRdb retains in-frame clones only, with some absent. The profile shows tens of thousands of clones, about nine tenths of them singletons. The input for sequencing was CD4+ T cells from peripheral blood mononuclear cells, taken in the first trimester of pregnancy. The TCR sequence derives from a female donor with multiple sclerosis, enrolled in a pregnancy study. The chain is built from TRBV10-3 and TRBJ2-2, with 9 bases fitting TRBD1. As DNA, the CDR3 is TGTGCCATCAGGTCCTCGGACAGGGGTGGCACCGGGGAGCTGTTTTTT. Protein sequence: CAIRSSDRGGTGELFF.